A selection of T cell receptor beta chains follows, all from one sample in a study of OX40 agonist ivuxolimab in advanced cancers. Generated by immunoSEQ multiplex PCR, the TCRdb table keeps only in-frame clones and is missing some. The sample consists of about 99,000 clones, approximately 95% of them appearing once. Source: CD4+ or CD8+ T cells sorted from blood, taken in a trial of the OX40 agonist ivuxolimab. These receptors all stem from an adult with an advanced solid tumor such as melanoma, head and neck, liver or kidney cancer. The CDR3 runs from the conserved cysteine through the conserved F or W. Each record gives: J gene, V gene, D gene, clone size, CDR3 protein, CDR3 DNA. A D gene is named only where the DNA matches it firmly. Clone sizes are given selectively: once, few, many, or a class where the clone is expanded.

>TRBJ2-1|TRBV19|TRBD2|-
CASSRTSGSDSYNEQFF
TGTGCCAGTAGTAGGACTAGCGGGAGTGACTCCTACAATGAGCAGTTCTTC
>TRBJ1-2|TRBV27|TRBD1|-
CASSEGAGGYYGYTF
TGTGCCAGCAGCGAAGGAGCAGGGGGCTACTATGGCTACACCTTC
>TRBJ1-4|TRBV28|-|-
CASSFTEKLFF
TGTGCCAGCAGTTTTACTGAAAAACTGTTTTTT
>TRBJ1-2|TRBV9|TRBD1|-
CASSGAGPGQGINYGYTF
TGTGCCAGCAGCGGGGCGGGCCCGGGACAGGGAATAAACTATGGCTACACCTTC
>TRBJ1-2|TRBV2|-|-
CASSLRVGLDGYTF
TGTGCCAGCAGTCTCAGGGTGGGCTTGGATGGCTACACCTTC
>TRBJ2-7|TRBV29-1|TRBD1|-
CSVELAQGAGEQYF
TGCAGCGTTGAATTGGCTCAGGGGGCGGGGGAGCAGTACTTC
>TRBJ1-1|TRBV5-4|TRBD1|-
CASSLGQGAEAFF
TGTGCCAGCAGCTTGGGACAGGGTGCTGAAGCTTTCTTT
>TRBJ1-3|TRBV7-9|-|-
CASSGYSGNTIYF
TGTGCCAGCTCAGGGTACTCTGGAAACACCATATATTTT
>TRBJ2-3|TRBV7-2|TRBD2|-
CASSSILAEGDTQYF
TGTGCCAGCAGCTCCATACTAGCGGAAGGAGATACGCAGTATTTT
>TRBJ1-5|TRBV2|-|-
CASSLSDLRTDQPQHF
TGTGCCAGCAGTCTTAGTGACCTTCGGACCGATCAGCCCCAGCATTTT
>TRBJ1-5|TRBV15|-|-
CATSSTNQPQHF
TGTGCCACCAGCTCTACCAATCAGCCCCAGCATTTT
>TRBJ2-1|TRBV7-9|TRBD2|-
CASSPATSGAYNEQFF
TGTGCCAGCAGCCCCGCGACTAGCGGAGCCTACAATGAGCAGTTCTTC
>TRBJ1-1|TRBV7-6|-|-
CASSDIIGAVEAFF
TGTGCCAGCAGCGATATTATCGGGGCGGTTGAAGCTTTCTTT
>TRBJ2-7|TRBV4-1|TRBD2|-
CASSQVTHGGSYEQYF
TGCGCCAGCAGCCAAGTTACACACGGGGGGTCCTACGAGCAGTACTTC
>TRBJ1-4|TRBV6-1|-|-
CASEGEKLFF
TGTGCCAGTGAGGGAGAAAAACTGTTTTTT
>TRBJ2-7|TRBV27|-|-
CASRPLGGYEQYF
TGTGCCAGCAGACCACTCGGGGGCTACGAGCAGTACTTC
>TRBJ2-1|TRBV7-2|-|-
CASSYRLDPYNEQFF
TGTGCCAGCAGCTACAGACTAGACCCCTACAATGAGCAGTTCTTC
>TRBJ2-7|TRBV9|TRBD2|-
CASSNGLAGEYEQYF
TGTGCCAGCAGCAACGGACTAGCGGGGGAATACGAGCAGTACTTC
>TRBJ1-6|TRBV6-5|-|-
CASSYSIKENSPLHF
TGTGCCAGCAGTTACTCGATAAAAGAAAATTCACCCCTCCACTTT
>TRBJ2-5|TRBV4-1|TRBD1|-
CATQGASSETQYF
TGCGCCACCCAGGGGGCTTCATCTGAGACCCAGTACTTC
>TRBJ1-1|TRBV5-8|-|-
CASSLGPEGTEAFF
TGTGCCAGCAGCTTGGGTCCGGAGGGGACTGAAGCTTTCTTT
>TRBJ2-3|TRBV27|-|-
CASSLRNRASDTQYF
TGTGCCAGCAGTTTAAGGAACAGGGCCTCAGATACGCAGTATTTT
>TRBJ2-7|TRBV5-5|TRBD1|-
CASSPEGTGFYEQYF
TGTGCCAGCAGCCCTGAGGGGACAGGCTTCTACGAGCAGTACTTC
>TRBJ2-7|TRBV28|TRBD1|-
CASSSFGTGVSYEQYF
TGTGCCAGCAGTTCCTTCGGGACAGGGGTATCCTACGAGCAGTACTTC
>TRBJ2-7|TRBV7-6|-|-
CASTTGPDAYEQYF
TGTGCCAGCACCACTGGTCCAGACGCCTACGAGCAGTACTTC
>TRBJ1-1|TRBV4-2|-|few
CASSQGGEAFF
TGTGCCAGCAGCCAAGGAGGAGAAGCTTTCTTT
>TRBJ1-2|TRBV9|TRBD1|-
CASSVEGQGYYGYTF
TGTGCCAGCAGCGTAGAGGGACAGGGGTACTATGGCTACACCTTC
>TRBJ2-7|TRBV28|-|-
CASGDTGSYEQYF
TGTGCCAGCGGGGACACAGGCTCCTACGAGCAGTACTTC
>TRBJ2-7|TRBV4-1|TRBD1|-
CASSQLYSGTATYEQYF
TGCGCCAGCAGCCAACTATACTCCGGGACAGCGACCTACGAGCAGTACTTC
>TRBJ2-1|TRBV7-9|TRBD2|-
CASSSSGGNEQFF
TGTGCCAGCAGCTCTAGCGGGGGCAATGAGCAGTTCTTC
>TRBJ1-1|TRBV20-1|-|-
CSASGAEGAFF
TGCAGTGCTAGTGGGGCGGAAGGGGCTTTCTTT
>TRBJ1-2|TRBV27|-|-
CASTAYGGAGYGYTF
TGTGCCAGCACCGCCTACGGGGGCGCTGGCTATGGCTACACCTTC
>TRBJ2-2|TRBV5-6|-|-
CASSRARGPGELFF
TGTGCCAGCAGCCGGGCTCGGGGTCCCGGGGAGCTGTTTTTT
>TRBJ2-7|TRBV6-1|-|few
CASSVGESYEQYF
TGTGCCAGCAGTGTGGGAGAGTCCTACGAGCAGTACTTC
>TRBJ2-1|TRBV7-3|-|-
CASSLDHASYNEQFF
TGTGCCAGCAGCTTAGACCACGCGTCCTACAATGAGCAGTTCTTC
>TRBJ1-4|TRBV2|-|-
CASSAKEKLFF
TGTGCCAGCAGTGCTAAGGAAAAACTGTTTTTT
>TRBJ1-1|TRBV6-5|-|-
CASSSLAGSNTEAFF
TGTGCCAGCAGTTCCCTCGCCGGGAGTAACACTGAAGCTTTCTTT
>TRBJ1-6|TRBV15|-|-
CATTDSYTSPLHF
TGTGCCACCACAGACAGCTATACTTCACCCCTCCACTTT
>TRBJ2-7|TRBV27|-|-
CASSPNLDRATYEQYF
TGTGCCAGCAGTCCTAATCTAGACAGAGCGACCTACGAGCAGTACTTC
>TRBJ1-2|TRBV2|TRBD1|-
CASSRGQGGYTF
TGTGCCAGCTCCCGAGGACAGGGTGGCTACACCTTC
>TRBJ1-5|TRBV28|-|-
CASSLPADKHQHF
TGTGCCAGCAGTTTGCCGGCCGATAAGCACCAGCATTTT
>TRBJ1-1|TRBV14|-|-
CASSQSGTIEAFF
TGTGCCAGCAGCCAATCCGGGACCATTGAAGCTTTCTTT
>TRBJ2-1|TRBV19|TRBD2|-
CASSIDLAGWIEQFF
TGTGCCAGTAGTATAGATCTAGCGGGATGGATTGAGCAGTTCTTC